The next 8 T cell receptor beta chains were all read from a single sample in a study of radiation and T cells in renal cell carcinoma. Sequencing used immunoSEQ multiplex PCR; TCRdb keeps in-frame clones, though not all of them. The table records approximately 45,000 clones, 65% to 90% of them present only once. This sample's time point: baseline pretreatment blood. This sample's treatment: 15 Gy SBRT to primary tumor, nephrectomy 4 weeks later. Specimen: blood, collected from a patient whose treatment included radiotherapy and nephrectomy. Source of these receptors: a woman in her 70s with renal cell carcinoma.

J is TRBJ1-4 and V is TRBV2; 7 nucleotides align to TRBD1. The germline V gene has CDR1 SNHLY and CDR2 FYNNEI. Losses at the gene ends were 7 bases for V and 1 base for J; bases not matched to a gene: 3. There are 14 residues in the CDR3. This CDR3 reads CASTDRVTNEKLFF. For the CDR3, the DNA is TGTGCCAGCACAGACAGGGTAACTAATGAAAAACTGTTTTTT.

Turning to this clone: Other DNA sequences of this sample code for an identical CDR3. The rearrangement links TRBV27 to TRBJ2-1, with D perhaps TRBD1 or TRBD2 (5 bases each). Germline assignment: CDR1 MNHEY and CDR2 SMNVEV (reference sequence). The CDR3 totals 12 residues. The V gene lost 6 bases and the J gene lost 7 bases, with 10 bases spanning the gap. The CDR3 spells CASRERGNEQFF. The CDR3 DNA reads as TGTGCCAGCAGAGAGAGGGGAAATGAGCAGTTCTTC.

V and J are TRBV6-1 and TRBJ1-5, with a possible D match to TRBD1 (6 bases). Germline V gene lookup returns CDR1 MNHNS and CDR2 SASEGT. The CDR3 totals 15 residues. The ends were cut back, 8 bases at V and 6 bases at J, with 20 bases in the middle. As DNA, the CDR3 is TGTGCCAGCTTTCCGGGGGCTGATGGGTTTCAGCCCCAGCATTTT. Translating it yields CASFPGADGFQPQHF.

The CDR3 nucleotides are TGTGCCAGCAGCCTAACAGGCCTAGCGGGAGAGGCCGGGGAGCTGTTTTTT. This translates into CASSLTGLAGEAGELFF. The rearrangement uses TRBV4-2 and TRBJ2-2, with TRBD2 identical over 10 bases. Germline CDR1 and CDR2: LGHNA and YNFKEQ. V lost 4 bases, J lost 6 bases, and 11 bases stayed unmatched. This CDR3 has 17 amino acids.

This chain connects TRBV11-2 to TRBJ2-5, with D possibly being TRBD1 or TRBD2 (5 bases each). Germline lookup yields CDR1 SGHAT and CDR2 FQNNGV. With 5 bases removed from V and 5 bases from J, the gap between germline ends came to 15 bases. The CDR3 extends over 14 amino acids. CDR3 in DNA: TGTGCCAGCAGCGAGGGACGCCTCCGGGAGACCCAGTACTTC. Translation gives CASSEGRLRETQYF. Using reference TRBV11-2 and TRBJ2-5 for the parts outside the CDR3, the full variable domain is EAGVAQSPRYKIIEKRQSVAFWCNPISGHATLYWYQQILGQGPKLLIQFQNNGVVDDSQLPKDRFSAERLKGVDSTLKIQPAKLEDSAVYLCASSEGRLRETQYFGPGTRLLVL.

The rearrangement joins TRBV2 to TRBJ2-1, with unresolved D. The germline V gene has CDR1 SNHLY and CDR2 FYNNEI. CDR3 length: 15 amino acids. Trimming shortened V by 3 bases and J by 0 bases, and 9 bases separated the two germline ends. The DNA for the CDR3 is TGTGCCAGCAGTGATATTGAAAGCTCCTACAATGAGCAGTTCTTC. This sequence encodes CASSDIESSYNEQFF.

This sequence joins TRBV19 and TRBJ2-1; 11 bases map to TRBD2. Germline CDR1 reads LNHDA; CDR2 reads SQIVND (reference sequence). CDR3 length: 17 residues. The trim removed 4 bases at V and 4 bases at J, leaving 9 bases unmatched. CDR3 amino acids: CASSKPTSGVFYNEQFF. CDR3 sequence (DNA): TGTGCCAGTAGTAAACCGACTAGCGGGGTTTTTTACAATGAGCAGTTCTTC.

This chain links TRBV6-4 with TRBJ2-1; 7 nucleotides match TRBD2. CDR1 is MRHNA, CDR2 SNTAGT, per germline. This CDR3 comprises 15 residues. With V trimmed by 3 bases and J by 0 bases, 2 bases remained unmatched. The CDR3 DNA follows: TGTGCCAGCAGTGAATCGGGGGGCTCCTACAATGAGCAGTTCTTC. Translated, it gives CASSESGGSYNEQFF.